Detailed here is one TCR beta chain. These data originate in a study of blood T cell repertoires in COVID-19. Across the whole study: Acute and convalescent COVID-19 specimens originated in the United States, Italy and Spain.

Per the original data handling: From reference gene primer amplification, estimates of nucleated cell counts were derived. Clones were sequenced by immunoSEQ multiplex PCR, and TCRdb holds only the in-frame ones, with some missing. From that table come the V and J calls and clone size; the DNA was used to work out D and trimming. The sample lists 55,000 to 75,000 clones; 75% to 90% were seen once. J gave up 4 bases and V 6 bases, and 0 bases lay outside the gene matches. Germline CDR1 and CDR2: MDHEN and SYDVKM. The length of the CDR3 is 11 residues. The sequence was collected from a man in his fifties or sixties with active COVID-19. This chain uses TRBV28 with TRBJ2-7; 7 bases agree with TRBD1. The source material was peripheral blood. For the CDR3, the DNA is TGTGCCAGCAGGGACAGGTACGAGCAGTACTTC. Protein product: CASRDRYEQYF. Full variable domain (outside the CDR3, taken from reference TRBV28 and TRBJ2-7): DVKVTQSSRYLVKRTGEKVFLECVQDMDHENMFWYRQDPGLGLRLIYFSYDVKMKEKGDIPEGYSVSREKKERFSLILESASTNQTSMYLCASRDRYEQYFGPGTRLTVT.